This T cell receptor beta chain was identified during a study of blood T cell repertoires in COVID-19. This clone was recorded a few times. Profiled with immunoSEQ multiplex PCR; TCRdb holds only in-frame clones, not every one. The sample holds about 200,000 clones; 89% are singletons and the top ten take 5.5% to 6.5%. The CDR3 length is 15 residues. The germline V gene has CDR1 SGHTA and CDR2 FQGNSA. V dropped 3 bases and J dropped 1; count of bases not matched to a gene: 2. What was sequenced was peripheral blood. The sequence was collected from a man aged 60 to 75 who had recovered from COVID-19. The chain is built from TRBV7-2 and TRBJ1-5, with TRBD1 matching over 8 bases. The CDR3 DNA sequence: TGTGCCAGCAGCTTGAACAGGGGGAGCAATCAGCCCCAGCATTTT. Amino acid sequence: CASSLNRGSNQPQHF.